Each of the 20 T cell receptor beta chains below was sequenced from the same sample in a study of beta chain features in type 1 diabetes. The sequenced template was cDNA made from the entire isolated RNA. Profiled with immunoSEQ multiplex PCR; TCRdb holds only in-frame clones, not every one. The sample carries 680,000 or so clones, about an eighth recorded once. Study outcomes and limitations: Moderately but significantly shorter TCRB CDR3s were found in Type 1 diabetes patients in all four CD4+ subsets.

For these receptors, no antigen is known. Sequenced: naive CD4+ T cells from blood. The origin of the receptors is a young man with type 1 diabetes.

This clone was detected a few times. The junction differs from germline at one of its ends, possibly a read error. V and J are TRBV5-8 and TRBJ2-7; D not certain. The CDR3 has 11 amino acids. CDR1 and CDR2 (germline): SGHTS, YDEGEE. CDR3 sequence (DNA): TGTGCCAGCAGCTTGGAGTCCGTACAGAACTTC. Translated: CASSLESVQNF.

The V gene is TRBV6-1, the J gene TRBJ2-7; 10 bases are shared with TRBD2. The germline V gene encodes CDR1 MNHNS and CDR2 SASEGT. The CDR3 has 15 amino acids. J lost 1 base, V lost 6 bases, and 6 bases had no gene match. This chain's CDR3 is CASRVAGGVSYEQYF. In DNA, the CDR3 is TGTGCCAGCAGAGTAGCGGGGGGCGTATCCTACGAGCAGTACTTC.

The chain employs TRBV15 and TRBJ1-2; TRBD1 might be the D (5 bases). V was trimmed by 2 bases and J by 3 bases, leaving 19 bases between them. CDR3 length equals 17 residues. Germline-derived CDR1 and CDR2 are LNHNV and YYDKDF (reference sequence). The CDR3 sequence is CATSRPTGGLEDYGYTF. CDR3 coding DNA: TGTGCCACCAGCAGACCAACCGGGGGACTGGAGGACTATGGCTACACCTTC.

The rearrangement links TRBV19 to TRBJ2-6; D uncertain. Trimming cost V 7 bases and J 0 bases, with 13 bases left between them. CDR1 and CDR2 (germline): LNHDA, SQIVND (reference sequence). The CDR3 totals 16 residues. The CDR3 bases are TGTGCCAGTAATCCTGCCCTTACCTCTGGGGCCAACGTCCTGACTTTC. As protein: CASNPALTSGANVLTF.

This rearrangement joins TRBV28 to TRBJ1-5, with a tentative D call TRBD1 (5 bases). The CDR3 totals 14 residues. CDR1 and CDR2 from the germline V gene are MDHEN and SYDVKM. The ends were cut back, 6 bases at V and 3 bases at J, with 12 bases in the middle. CDR3 in amino acids: CASRSGTVNQPQHF. Written as DNA, the CDR3 is TGTGCCAGCAGGTCCGGGACGGTCAATCAGCCCCAGCATTTT.

The chain links TRBV7-9 to TRBJ1-1, with D perhaps matching TRBD1 (6 bases). There are 13 residues in the CDR3. Germline CDR1 reads SEHNR; CDR2 reads FQNEAQ (reference sequence). V gave up 5 bases and J gave up 1 base, with 8 bases separating them. In nucleotides, the CDR3 is TGTGCCAGCAGCCCGGGGGCGAACACTGAAGCTTTCTTT. It translates to CASSPGANTEAFF.

This chain connects TRBV27 to TRBJ1-2; 9 bases are a match to TRBD1. CDR1 is MNHEY, CDR2 SMNVEV, per germline (reference sequence). The CDR3 consists of 17 residues. J lost 4 bases, V lost 5 bases, and 14 bases had no gene match. In DNA form, the CDR3 reads TGTGCCAGCAGTCCGCGGACAGGGGCGAAACCTATCTATGGCTACACCTTC. Translating it yields CASSPRTGAKPIYGYTF.

V is TRBV7-8 and J is TRBJ2-1; no clear D. V lost 4 bases to trimming and J lost 4 bases, with 14 bases between them. CDR1 is SGHVS, CDR2 FQNEAQ, per germline. This CDR3 contains 15 residues. This CDR3 is CASSSSTLLYNEQFF. DNA for the CDR3: TGTGCCAGCAGCTCCTCTACCCTATTATACAATGAGCAGTTCTTC. The variable domain in full, with the rest retrieved from reference TRBV7-8 and TRBJ2-1, is GAGVSQSPRYKVAKRGQDVALRCDPISGHVSLFWYQQALGQGPEFLTYFQNEAQLDKSGLPSDRFFAERPEGSVSTLKIQRTQQEDSAVYLCASSSSTLLYNEQFFGPGTRLTVL.

This clone has just a few counts. The rearrangement uses TRBV6-1 and TRBJ2-1; no clear D gene. The CDR3 length is 11 residues. In germline, CDR1 is MNHNS, CDR2 SASEGT. Trimming removed 6 bases from V and 8 bases from J, with 8 bases in between. The CDR3 nucleotides read TGTGCCAGCAGGGTAGGCGATGAGCAGTTCTTC. Translated, it gives CASRVGDEQFF.

The V and J genes are TRBV7-9 and TRBJ2-3, with TRBD1 identical over 10 bases. The V gene's germline CDR1 is SEHNR and CDR2 FQNEAQ (reference sequence). The length of the CDR3 is 15 residues. With 5 bases clipped from V and 3 bases from J, the junction kept 5 bases outside the gene matches. CDR3 bases: TGTGCCAGCAGCCAGACAGGGGGCGCGACAGATACGCAGTATTTT. Protein sequence: CASSQTGGATDTQYF.

Only a few counts were recorded for this clone. The CDR3 loop is CANREGTGNTIYF. The CDR3 DNA reads as TGTGCCAACAGGGAGGGGACTGGAAACACCATATATTTT. The chain has TRBV2 and TRBJ1-3; possible D gene TRBD1, 6 bases. The germline gives CDR1 SNHLY, CDR2 FYNNEI. The CDR3 has 13 amino acids. V gave up 10 bases and J gave up 2 bases, with 12 bases separating them.

This clone was seen only a few times. The chain is built from TRBV5-1 and TRBJ2-3; D not resolved. The CDR3 has 16 residues. The germline V and J ends were trimmed by 3 bases and 0 bases, with 14 bases remaining between them. The germline V gene has CDR1 SGHRS and CDR2 YFSETQ. CDR3 sequence reads: CASSSGRATSTDTQYF. The CDR3 region has the DNA TGCGCCAGCAGCTCCGGTAGAGCTACTAGCACAGATACGCAGTATTTT.

The V call is TRBV30, the J call TRBJ1-1, with D perhaps matching TRBD1 (5 bases). This CDR3 is 13 amino acids long. V shed 0 bases and J shed 10 bases, with 15 bases lying between them. CDR1 is GTSNPN and CDR2 is SVGIG in the germline V gene (reference sequence). Here the CDR3 DNA reads TGTGCCTGGAGTGTACTGGACACTAGCGCAGCTTTCTTT. It codes for CAWSVLDTSAAFF.

The V call is TRBV19, the J call TRBJ2-7, with a tentative D call TRBD2 (7 bases). Trimming removed 8 bases at V and 7 bases at J, with 21 bases between. The CDR3 length is 14 residues. Germline V CDR1 and CDR2: LNHDA, SQIVND (reference sequence). In DNA form, the CDR3 reads TGTGCCAGTGCGGGGGCCAGGGGATCGGGAGAGCAGTACTTC. This encodes CASAGARGSGEQYF.

The rearrangement joins TRBV28 to TRBJ1-5; 8 positions agree with TRBD1. CDR1 MDHEN and CDR2 SYDVKM come from the germline V gene. V was pared by 6 bases and J by 5 bases, with 6 bases of the junction left unmatched. The length of the CDR3 is 14 residues. CDR3 loop: CASRPGTGYQPQHF. CDR3 sequence (DNA): TGTGCCAGCAGACCCGGGACAGGCTATCAGCCCCAGCATTTT.

The chain combines TRBV7-2 with TRBJ1-5, with D unclear. Trimming removed 2 bases from V and 6 bases from J, with 11 bases in between. Germline CDR1 and CDR2: SGHTA and FQGNSA. This CDR3 has 14 residues. The chain's CDR3 is CASSLNQGLQPQHF. In nucleotides, the CDR3 is TGTGCCAGCAGCTTAAACCAAGGCCTTCAGCCCCAGCATTTT.

The J gene is TRBJ2-5, the V gene TRBV29-1; 8 nucleotides match TRBD2. In germline, CDR1 is SQVTM, CDR2 ANQGSEA. The CDR3 spans 14 residues. Trimming removed 3 bases from V and 4 bases from J; junction bases left unmatched: 7. CDR3 nucleotide sequence: TGCAGCGTTGATGGTAGCGGGGTGGGAGAGACCCAGTACTTC. Protein: CSVDGSGVGETQYF. The whole variable domain, filled in from reference TRBV29-1 and TRBJ2-5, reads SAVISQKPSRDICQRGTSLTIQCQVDSQVTMMFWYRQQPGQSLTLIATANQGSEATYESGFVIDKFPISRPNLTFSTLTVSNMSPEDSSIYLCSVDGSGVGETQYFGPGTRLLVL.

This clone was seen a handful of times. The CDR3 is CASSMTVSGANVLTF. DNA for the CDR3: TGCGCCAGCAGTATGACAGTTTCTGGGGCCAACGTCCTGACTTTC. This sequence joins TRBV5-1 and TRBJ2-6, with D tentatively TRBD1 (5 bases). Germline V lookup: CDR1 SGHRS, CDR2 YFSETQ. There are 15 residues in the CDR3. V lost 5 bases and J 1 base, leaving 10 bases between the germline ends.

This clone was observed a handful of times. This sequence joins TRBV7-9 and TRBJ1-3, with D possibly being TRBD1 (6 bases). Germline loops: CDR1 SEHNR, CDR2 FQNEAQ (reference sequence). Trimming stripped 5 bases from V and 1 base from J, with 9 bases between. The CDR3 is made up of 14 amino acids. The CDR3 DNA follows: TGTGCCAGCAGCCCCACAGGGTCTGGAAACACCATATATTTT. It is translated as CASSPTGSGNTIYF.

This clone was found a few times. The same CDR3 arises from other DNA sequences in this sample as well. The chain links TRBV7-9 to TRBJ1-5; perhaps TRBD1 as D (6 bases). Germline V CDR1 and CDR2: SEHNR, FQNEAQ (reference sequence). This CDR3 is built from 13 residues. V was clipped by 5 bases and J by 4 bases, with 9 bases between them. The DNA of the CDR3 is TGTGCCAGCAGCCCCCAGGGGAATCAGCCCCAGCATTTT. It translates to CASSPQGNQPQHF.